This TCR beta chain was sequenced in a study of blood T cells in healthy people across ages. General study findings and limits: Higher diversity and more naive CD4+ cells were features of long-lived donors, compared to aged donors. As naive T cell percentage varied, TCR beta diversity correlated strongly with it. In the absence of known donor CMV status, changes in expanded clonotypes were possibly confounded. With age, beta diversity per million T cells declined roughly linearly, significantly by 40.

In regard to this clonotype: Its antigen is not identified.

Germline CDR1 is SGHTA and CDR2 is FQGNSA. There are 14 residues in the CDR3. V dropped 5 bases and J dropped 4 bases, with 13 bases sitting between them. Together with a sample-barcoded 5' primer, a J-beta primer mix was included in a second PCR lasting roughly 6 to 12 cycles. TCRdb reprocessed the 5' RACE reads with MiXCR, giving one entry per CDR3 protein. The sample shows fewer than 800,000 distinct CDR3 sequences, around half of them seen only once. The chain employs TRBV7-2 and TRBJ2-3, with D unclear. This receptor was obtained from a woman aged 55-69 years in good health. The sequenced sample was blood. CDR3 nucleotide sequence: TGTGCCAGCAGCCAAGGTCGGGTCCCAGATACGCAGTATTTT. It encodes CASSQGRVPDTQYF.